The 28 T cell receptor beta chains below come from one sample, sequenced in a study of blood T cell repertoires in COVID-19. Produced via immunoSEQ multiplex PCR; TCRdb's table is partial and in-frame only. The sample consists of some 98,000 clones, 82% of them appearing once. The sample taken for sequencing was peripheral blood. These receptors were taken from a man between 65 and 85 years old with active or convalescent COVID-19.

The CDR3 nucleotides read TGTGCCAGCAGCTTACAGGGCGGTCAGCCCCAGCATTTT. Translated: CASSLQGGQPQHF. The chain employs TRBV11-2 and TRBJ1-5; tentative D call: TRBD1 (5 bases). Germline CDR1 and CDR2: SGHAT and FQNNGV. The V end lost 2 bases, the J end lost 6 bases, and 8 bases lay between the germline ends. CDR3 length: 13 residues. Filled out from reference TRBV11-2 and TRBJ1-5, the complete variable domain reads EAGVAQSPRYKIIEKRQSVAFWCNPISGHATLYWYQQILGQGPKLLIQFQNNGVVDDSQLPKDRFSAERLKGVDSTLKIQPAKLEDSAVYLCASSLQGGQPQHFGDGTRLSIL.

The rearrangement links TRBV10-1 to TRBJ2-2; 8 positions agree with TRBD2. The CDR3 totals 13 residues. Germline-derived CDR1 and CDR2 are WNHNN and SYGVQD (reference sequence). V was clipped by 5 bases and J by 7 bases; unmatched bases: 3. The CDR3 nucleotides are TGCGCCAGCAGTTTCAGCGGGGGCGGGGAGCTGTTTTTT. Encoded protein: CASSFSGGGELFF.

The chain is built from TRBV19 and TRBJ1-6; 7 positions match TRBD1. The ends lost 2 bases at V and 10 bases at J; junction bases unmatched: 2. This CDR3 is 13 amino acids long. Looked up from germline, CDR1 is LNHDA and CDR2 is SQIVND (reference sequence). The CDR3 reads CASSIQGGSPLHF. The DNA for the CDR3 is TGTGCCAGTAGTATACAGGGGGGCTCACCCCTCCACTTT.

This clone was seen more than once but under ten times. The chain combines TRBV10-1 with TRBJ2-2; D is perhaps TRBD1 (6 bases). Germline V gene lookup returns CDR1 WNHNN and CDR2 SYGVQD (reference sequence). The CDR3 has 14 residues. Trimming removed 10 bases from V and 7 bases from J, with 19 bases in between. The CDR3 nucleotides are TGCGCCACCAGGCCTGGGGGCTTAGACGGGGAGCTGTTTTTT. Translation: CATRPGGLDGELFF.

The rearrangement links TRBV3-1 (or the pseudogene TRBV3-2) to TRBJ2-4, with 7 nucleotides matching TRBD1. From germline, CDR1 is LGHDT and CDR2 YNNKEL (reference sequence). Losses at the gene ends were 5 bases for V and 10 bases for J; bases not matched to a gene: 5. The CDR3 sequence is 12 residues long. As DNA, the CDR3 is TGTGCCAGCAGCGCCGACAGGGCGATTCAGTACTTC. It encodes CASSADRAIQYF.

CDR3 amino acids: CASSKKGPGTYEQYF. DNA for the CDR3: TGTGCCAGCAGCAAAAAAGGGCCAGGGACCTACGAGCAGTACTTC. The chain combines TRBV21-1 with TRBJ2-7; the table's D call TRBD1 went unverified against the DNA. TRBV21-1 is marked as a pseudogene. The CDR3 contains 15 residues.

V gene TRBV7-2 combines with J gene TRBJ2-7; perhaps TRBD1 as D (5 bases). This CDR3 region has 13 residues. Between the trimmed V and J ends, which lost 1 base and 7 bases, there was a span of 11 bases. Germline lookup yields CDR1 SGHTA and CDR2 FQGNSA. CDR3 sequence: CASSLVQGSEQYF. The CDR3 coding sequence is TGTGCCAGCAGCTTAGTTCAGGGTAGTGAGCAGTACTTC.

The chain uses TRBV7-9 and TRBJ1-5, with D hard to call. CDR1 is SEHNR and CDR2 is FQNEAQ in the germline V gene (reference sequence). V was cut by 5 bases and J by 5 bases, with 10 bases left in between. This CDR3 has 13 amino acids. CDR3 nucleotide sequence: TGTGCCAGCAGCCTTCAGTTTGATCAGCCCCAGCATTTT. Its translation: CASSLQFDQPQHF.

This clone was picked up a small number of times. The rearrangement joins TRBV10-1 to TRBJ2-7, with D uncertain. The CDR3 has 10 residues. Trimming removed 3 bases from V and 9 bases from J, with 6 bases in between. Germline V gives CDR1 WNHNN, CDR2 SYGVQD (reference sequence). The CDR3 is CASSETVQYF. The DNA of the CDR3 is TGCGCCAGCAGTGAAACGGTGCAGTACTTC.

This clone was detected once. The J gene is TRBJ2-5, the V gene TRBV7-9; the D gene is possibly TRBD1 (5 bases). Trimming took 0 bases from V and 5 from J, leaving 13 bases between them. The length of the CDR3 is 15 residues. Germline values: CDR1 SEHNR, CDR2 FQNEAQ (reference sequence). The CDR3 sequence is CASSLAPGLAETQYF. DNA for the CDR3: TGTGCCAGCAGCTTAGCCCCAGGGCTGGCGGAGACCCAGTACTTC.

The chain uses TRBV29-1 and TRBJ2-7; TRBD2 aligns across 8 bases. The CDR3 has 14 residues. CDR1 and CDR2 from the germline V gene are SQVTM and ANQGSEA. The junction had 6 bases not matched to a gene; V was cut back by 4 bases and J by 1 base. The CDR3 here is CSVVGTRVSYEQYF. Written as DNA, the CDR3 is TGCAGCGTTGTGGGGACTAGGGTTTCCTACGAGCAGTACTTC.

This rearrangement joins TRBV3-1 (or the pseudogene TRBV3-2) to TRBJ1-1; 9 bases align to TRBD1. CDR3 length equals 15 residues. Germline CDR1 reads LGHDT; CDR2 reads YNNKEL (reference sequence). Trimming cost V 4 bases and J 2 bases; bases outside gene matches: 5. CDR3 bases: TGTGCCAGCAGCCTCCGGGACAGGGCAAACACTGAAGCTTTCTTT. Protein: CASSLRDRANTEAFF.

A remark on this clone: Other DNA sequences within the sample encode an identical CDR3. The V and J genes are TRBV7-6 and TRBJ1-6, with TRBD1 as a possible D gene (6 bases). V lost 5 bases and J 3 bases, leaving 8 bases between the germline ends. CDR1 is SGHVS, CDR2 FNYEAQ, per germline. CDR3 length: 14 residues. The CDR3 nucleotides are TGTGCCAGCAGCCCGACAGGCTATAATTCACCCCTCCACTTT. Translation: CASSPTGYNSPLHF. The variable domain in full, completed from reference TRBV7-6 and TRBJ1-6, reads GAGVSQSPRYKVTKRGQDVALRCDPISGHVSLYWYRQALGQGPEFLTYFNYEAQQDKSGLPNDRFSAERPEGSISTLTIQRTEQRDSAMYRCASSPTGYNSPLHFGNGTRLTVT.

In DNA form, the CDR3 reads TGTGCCAGCAGTGCTCGGGATTCACCCCTCCACTTT. As protein: CASSARDSPLHF. The chain joins TRBV2 to TRBJ1-6; D remains ambiguous. Germline V gene sequence: CDR1 SNHLY, CDR2 FYNNEI. V was shortened by 4 bases and J by 8 bases, with 6 bases between the two germline ends. CDR3 length: 12 amino acids.

The chain carries TRBV30 and TRBJ1-1, with 7 bases aligning to TRBD1. Trimming took 3 bases from V and 12 from J; bases not matched to a gene: 13. The CDR3 covers 13 residues. The germline CDR1 and CDR2 sequences are GTSNPN and SVGIG (reference sequence). CDR3 sequence: CAWRGPGTAGSFF. Here the CDR3 DNA reads TGTGCCTGGAGGGGACCCGGGACAGCTGGTTCTTTCTTT.

This sequence joins TRBV7-2 and TRBJ1-5, with D unclear. V lost 1 base to trimming and J lost 7 bases, with 8 bases between them. This CDR3 region has 13 residues. Looked up from germline, CDR1 is SGHTA and CDR2 is FQGNSA. CDR3 DNA: TGTGCCAGCAGCTTAGACAGCGGGCAGCCCCAGCATTTT. As protein: CASSLDSGQPQHF.

This clone was found once. J is TRBJ1-5 and V is TRBV4-2; no reliable D call. The V gene's germline CDR1 is LGHNA and CDR2 YNFKEQ. Trimming removed 0 bases at V and 5 bases at J, with 8 bases between. The CDR3 is 14 amino acids. The CDR3 DNA sequence: TGTGCCAGCAGCCAAGAATTGAGGGATCAGCCCCAGCATTTT. It encodes CASSQELRDQPQHF.

This chain connects TRBV19 to TRBJ1-4, with D maybe TRBD1 (6 bases). Germline CDR1 LNHDA, CDR2 SQIVND (reference sequence). Trimming took 4 bases from V and 8 from J, leaving 14 bases between them. The CDR3 runs 14 residues. CDR3 residues: CASSTQGWEEKLFF. The CDR3, as DNA: TGTGCCAGTAGTACCCAGGGGTGGGAAGAAAAACTGTTTTTT.

CDR3 in amino acids: CASSLQGGGYTF. CDR3 DNA sequence: TGTGCCAGCAGCTTACAGGGGGGCGGCTACACCTTC. The rearrangement uses TRBV7-2 and TRBJ1-2; 7 bases are a match to TRBD1. The trim removed 2 bases at V and 8 bases at J, leaving 2 bases unmatched. CDR1 and CDR2 from the germline V gene are SGHTA and FQGNSA. CDR3 length: 12 amino acids.

The gene calls are TRBV6-5 and TRBJ1-2; D might be TRBD1 (5 bases). Per the germline V gene, CDR1 is MNHEY and CDR2 is SVGAGI. The CDR3 sequence is 16 residues long. The V end was cut by 0 bases, the J end by 4 bases, with 15 bases between. CDR3 protein: CASSYSPPGGTYGYTF. The CDR3 DNA is TGTGCCAGCAGTTACTCCCCTCCGGGCGGGACCTATGGCTACACCTTC.

The genes are TRBV2 and TRBJ2-5, with unresolved D. V was clipped by 4 bases and J by 5 bases, with 8 bases between them. Germline lookup yields CDR1 SNHLY and CDR2 FYNNEI. CDR3 size: 12 residues. The CDR3, as DNA: TGTGCCAGCAGTGCCGAGTTTGAGACCCAGTACTTC. Amino acids: CASSAEFETQYF.

Points on this clone: Germline and junction disagree at one end, which may indicate a read error. CDR3 sequence reads: CASGLGGRGELFF. Here the CDR3 DNA reads TGTGCCAGCGGCTTGGGGGGAAGGGGGGAGCTGTTTTTT. This rearrangement joins TRBV11-1 to TRBJ2-2, with a possible D match to TRBD2 (6 bases). This CDR3 is 13 amino acids long. CDR1 SGHAT and CDR2 FQDESV come from the germline V gene (reference sequence). The variable domain in full, completed from reference TRBV11-1 and TRBJ2-2, reads EAEVAQSPRYKITEKSQAVAFWCDPISGHATLYWYRQILGQGPELLVQFQDESVVDDSQLPKDRFSAERLKGVDSTLKIQPAELGDSAMYLCASGLGGRGELFFGEGSRLTVL.

The V call is TRBV6-5, the J call TRBJ2-1, with D maybe TRBD1 (5 bases). Germline V gene data show CDR1 as MNHEY and CDR2 as SVGAGI. Trimming removed 6 bases from V and 8 bases from J, with 17 bases in between. This CDR3 is 14 amino acids long. Here the CDR3 reads CASRTQGSFDEQFF. CDR3 in DNA: TGTGCCAGCAGGACCCAGGGTTCATTCGATGAGCAGTTCTTC.

V is TRBV5-1 and J is TRBJ2-5, with 8 bases aligning to TRBD1. The ends lost 3 bases at V and 4 bases at J; junction bases unmatched: 11. The germline V gene encodes CDR1 SGHRS and CDR2 YFSETQ. CDR3 length: 16 amino acids. This CDR3 is CASSSRDRKGGETQYF. CDR3 nucleotides: TGCGCCAGCAGCTCCCGGGACAGGAAAGGAGGAGAGACCCAGTACTTC.

This chain joins TRBV27 and TRBJ2-1, with D possibly being TRBD2 (5 bases). This CDR3 contains 13 residues. Trimming removed 5 bases at V and 7 bases at J, with 12 bases between. Looked up from germline, CDR1 is MNHEY and CDR2 is SMNVEV (reference sequence). The CDR3 loop reads CASSPRLSNEQFF. The CDR3, as DNA: TGTGCCAGCAGTCCCCGACTATCAAATGAGCAGTTCTTC.

The V gene is TRBV2, the J gene TRBJ2-3; 12 positions match TRBD2. CDR1 is SNHLY, CDR2 FYNNEI, per germline. CDR3 size: 15 residues. Unmatched junction bases numbered 1, after V lost 5 bases and J lost 1 base. CDR3 amino acids: CASSRTSGGTDTQYF. The CDR3 DNA reads TGTGCCAGCAGTCGGACTAGCGGGGGCACAGATACGCAGTATTTT.

The chain combines TRBV10-2 with TRBJ2-1; weak D call: TRBD2 (5 bases). Looked up from germline, CDR1 is WSHSY and CDR2 is SAAADI. The CDR3 spans 14 residues. Trimming took 6 bases from V and 9 from J, leaving 18 bases between them. The CDR3 DNA reads TGCGCCAGCAGGGACTTTCAAACACAGCGTGAGCAGTTCTTC. It codes for CASRDFQTQREQFF.

J is TRBJ1-5 and V is TRBV5-5; possible D gene TRBD1, 5 bases. CDR1 is SGHKS and CDR2 is YYEKEE in the germline V gene (reference sequence). The length of the CDR3 is 14 residues. Deletions cut 7 bases from V and 2 bases from J, with 13 bases between. Written as DNA, the CDR3 is TGTGCCAGCTCAACGGGGGGGGGCAATCAGCCCCAGCATTTT. This encodes CASSTGGGNQPQHF.